This T cell receptor (beta chain) was identified in a study of OX40 agonist ivuxolimab in advanced cancers. Overall study: Eligibility admitted prior anti-PD-1, anti-PD-L1 or anti-CTLA-4 therapy; 35% to 40% had some. Patients achieving partial responses numbered three: one hepatocellular carcinoma case and two cutaneous melanoma cases.

CDR3 size: 16 residues. V gave up 1 base and J gave up 0 bases, with 10 bases separating them. Germline assignment: CDR1 LGHNA and CDR2 YNFKEQ. Assay: immunoSEQ multiplex PCR; the TCRdb copy retains only in-frame clones and omits some. The data hold approximately 65,000 clones, with roughly 86% observed a single time. The source is an adult with an advanced solid tumor such as melanoma, head and neck, liver or kidney cancer. The sequencing used CD4+ or CD8+ T cells sorted from blood, collected in a trial of the OX40 agonist ivuxolimab. V usage is TRBV4-2 and J usage is TRBJ1-5; possible D gene TRBD1, 5 bases. CDR3 nucleotide sequence: TGTGCCAGCAGCCAAGGACAGCACCCTAGCAATCAGCCCCAGCATTTT. It specifies CASSQGQHPSNQPQHF.